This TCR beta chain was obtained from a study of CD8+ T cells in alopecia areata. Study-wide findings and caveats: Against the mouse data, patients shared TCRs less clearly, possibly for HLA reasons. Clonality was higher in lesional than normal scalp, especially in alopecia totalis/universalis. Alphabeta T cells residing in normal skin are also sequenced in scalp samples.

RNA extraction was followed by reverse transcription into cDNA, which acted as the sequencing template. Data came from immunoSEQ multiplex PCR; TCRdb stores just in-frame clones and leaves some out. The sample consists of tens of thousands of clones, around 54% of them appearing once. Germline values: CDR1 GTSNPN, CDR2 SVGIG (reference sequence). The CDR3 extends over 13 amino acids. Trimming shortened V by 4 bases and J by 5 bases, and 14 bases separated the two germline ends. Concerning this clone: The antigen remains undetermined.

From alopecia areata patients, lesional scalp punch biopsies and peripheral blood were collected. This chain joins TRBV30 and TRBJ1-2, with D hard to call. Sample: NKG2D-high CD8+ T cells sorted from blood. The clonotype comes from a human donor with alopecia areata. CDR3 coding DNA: TGTGCCTGGACTCTCGGGTGGGGTTATGGCTACACCTTC. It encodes CAWTLGWGYGYTF.